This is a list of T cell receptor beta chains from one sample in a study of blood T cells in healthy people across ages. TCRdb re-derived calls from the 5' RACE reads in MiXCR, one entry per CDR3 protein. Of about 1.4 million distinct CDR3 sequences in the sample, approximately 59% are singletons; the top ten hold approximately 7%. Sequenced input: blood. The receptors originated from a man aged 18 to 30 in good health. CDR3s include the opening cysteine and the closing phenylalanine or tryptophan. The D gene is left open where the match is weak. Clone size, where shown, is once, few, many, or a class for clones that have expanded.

CDR3 protein: CASSYGTVTDTQYF; CDR3 DNA: TGTGCCAGCAGCTACGGGACTGTGACAGATACGCAGTATTTT; clone size: .; V gene: TRBV7-8; D gene: .; CDR3 length: 14; J gene: TRBJ2-3
CDR3 protein: CASSSDGYSGYTF; CDR3 DNA: TGCGCCAGCAGCTCAGACGGATACTCTGGCTACACCTTC; clone size: .; V gene: TRBV5-1; D gene: .; CDR3 length: 13; J gene: TRBJ1-2
CDR3 protein: CASSWSDEQFF; CDR3 DNA: TGTGCCAGCAGCTGGTCTGATGAGCAGTTCTTC; clone size: .; V gene: TRBV7-9; D gene: .; CDR3 length: 11; J gene: TRBJ2-1
CDR3 protein: CASSQDRISQPQHF; CDR3 DNA: TGTGCCAGCAGCCAAGATAGGATCAGTCAGCCCCAGCATTTT; clone size: .; V gene: TRBV4-2; D gene: .; CDR3 length: 14; J gene: TRBJ1-5
CDR3 protein: CASSSAGVYDTGELFF; CDR3 DNA: TGTGCCAGCAGCTCGGCGGGGGTTTATGACACCGGGGAGCTGTTTTTT; clone size: .; V gene: TRBV11-3; D gene: TRBD2; CDR3 length: 16; J gene: TRBJ2-2
CDR3 protein: CASSLLSGNTIYF; CDR3 DNA: TGTGCCAGCAGTTTGCTCTCTGGAAACACCATATATTTT; clone size: .; V gene: TRBV6-6; D gene: .; CDR3 length: 13; J gene: TRBJ1-3
CDR3 protein: CASEAVHTGSYNEQFF; CDR3 DNA: TGTGCCTCCGAAGCGGTCCATACCGGCTCCTACAATGAGCAGTTCTTC; clone size: few; V gene: TRBV2; D gene: .; CDR3 length: 16; J gene: TRBJ2-1
CDR3 protein: CASSFPGQGDYEQYF; CDR3 DNA: TGTGCCAGCAGCTTCCCGGGACAGGGGGATTACGAGCAGTACTTC; clone size: few; V gene: TRBV7-2; D gene: TRBD1; CDR3 length: 15; J gene: TRBJ2-7
CDR3 protein: CASSSTSSYEQYF; CDR3 DNA: TGTGCCAGCAGCTCAACTAGCTCCTACGAGCAGTACTTC; clone size: many; V gene: TRBV7-9; D gene: .; CDR3 length: 13; J gene: TRBJ2-7
CDR3 protein: CASSGLAPDTQYF; CDR3 DNA: TGTGCCAGCAGCGGACTAGCGCCAGATACGCAGTATTTT; clone size: .; V gene: TRBV12-3/TRBV12-4; D gene: TRBD2; CDR3 length: 13; J gene: TRBJ2-3
CDR3 protein: CASSPTRADGYTF; CDR3 DNA: TGTGCCAGCAGCCCCACTCGCGCGGATGGCTACACCTTC; clone size: .; V gene: TRBV4-2; D gene: .; CDR3 length: 13; J gene: TRBJ1-2
CDR3 protein: CSARGDNSYNEQFF; CDR3 DNA: TGCAGTGCTAGAGGGGACAACTCCTACAATGAGCAGTTCTTC; clone size: .; V gene: TRBV20-1; D gene: .; CDR3 length: 14; J gene: TRBJ2-1
CDR3 protein: CASSLDPRATGHEQYF; CDR3 DNA: TGCGCCAGCAGCTTGGATCCGAGGGCGACAGGGCACGAGCAGTACTTC; clone size: .; V gene: TRBV5-1; D gene: TRBD1; CDR3 length: 16; J gene: TRBJ2-7
CDR3 protein: CASSQDLSGPETQYF; CDR3 DNA: TGCGCCAGCAGCCAAGATCTTTCAGGACCAGAGACCCAGTACTTC; clone size: once; V gene: TRBV4-3; D gene: .; CDR3 length: 15; J gene: TRBJ2-5
CDR3 protein: CASSRLPKGASSINSYNEQFF; CDR3 DNA: TGTGCCAGCAGCCGATTACCCAAGGGGGCTTCCAGCATTAACTCCTACAATGAGCAGTTCTTC; clone size: once; V gene: TRBV3-1; D gene: TRBD1; CDR3 length: 21; J gene: TRBJ2-1
CDR3 protein: CASSFRTNEKLFF; CDR3 DNA: TGTGCCAGCAGCTTTCGTACTAATGAAAAACTGTTTTTT; clone size: once; V gene: TRBV7-9; D gene: .; CDR3 length: 13; J gene: TRBJ1-4
CDR3 protein: CASSATGQGFISSPLHF; CDR3 DNA: TGTGCCAGCAGTGCGACAGGGCAGGGTTTTATATCTTCACCCCTCCACTTT; clone size: .; V gene: TRBV6-1; D gene: TRBD1; CDR3 length: 17; J gene: TRBJ1-6
CDR3 protein: CACTPRGTEQYF; CDR3 DNA: TGTGCCTGCACTCCACGGGGAACCGAGCAGTACTTC; clone size: .; V gene: TRBV30; D gene: .; CDR3 length: 12; J gene: TRBJ2-7
CDR3 protein: CAGSLRGEGSNQPQHF; CDR3 DNA: TGTGCCGGCAGTTTGCGGGGGGAGGGCAGCAATCAGCCCCAGCATTTT; clone size: .; V gene: TRBV27; D gene: .; CDR3 length: 16; J gene: TRBJ1-5
CDR3 protein: CASSSDGGKLFF; CDR3 DNA: TGTGCCAGCAGCTCGGACGGAGGAAAACTGTTTTTT; clone size: .; V gene: TRBV6-5; D gene: .; CDR3 length: 12; J gene: TRBJ1-4
CDR3 protein: CASSQEPALYEQYF; CDR3 DNA: TGCGCCAGCAGCCAAGAGCCCGCTCTCTACGAGCAGTACTTC; clone size: few; V gene: TRBV4-1; D gene: .; CDR3 length: 14; J gene: TRBJ2-7
CDR3 protein: CASSMTGGSSPLHF; CDR3 DNA: TGTGCCAGCAGCATGACGGGGGGAAGTTCACCCCTCCACTTT; clone size: .; V gene: TRBV7-2; D gene: .; CDR3 length: 14; J gene: TRBJ1-6
CDR3 protein: CASSQPWETQYF; CDR3 DNA: TGTGCCAGCAGCCAGCCCTGGGAGACCCAGTACTTC; clone size: .; V gene: TRBV7-2; D gene: .; CDR3 length: 12; J gene: TRBJ2-5
CDR3 protein: CASSVAGQYNEQYF; CDR3 DNA: TGTGCCAGCAGCGTTGCTGGACAGTACAATGAGCAGTACTTC; clone size: .; V gene: TRBV9; D gene: .; CDR3 length: 14; J gene: TRBJ2-7
CDR3 protein: CSARSGTDYEQYF; CDR3 DNA: TGCAGCGCGCGATCCGGGACAGACTACGAGCAGTACTTC; clone size: .; V gene: TRBV29-1; D gene: TRBD1; CDR3 length: 13; J gene: TRBJ2-7
CDR3 protein: CASGLGQVLNTEAFF; CDR3 DNA: TGTGCTAGTGGTTTGGGACAGGTTTTGAACACTGAAGCTTTCTTT; clone size: .; V gene: TRBV12-5; D gene: .; CDR3 length: 15; J gene: TRBJ1-1
CDR3 protein: CASSLVTYTNEQFF; CDR3 DNA: TGTGCCAGCAGCTTGGTTACATACACCAATGAGCAGTTCTTC; clone size: few; V gene: TRBV5-6; D gene: .; CDR3 length: 14; J gene: TRBJ2-1
CDR3 protein: CASSQESGIYGYTF; CDR3 DNA: TGTGCCAGCAGCCAAGAGTCAGGGATCTATGGCTACACCTTC; clone size: .; V gene: TRBV4-2; D gene: .; CDR3 length: 14; J gene: TRBJ1-2
CDR3 protein: CSANGPSGRAQDTQYF; CDR3 DNA: TGCAGTGCAAATGGCCCTAGCGGGAGGGCCCAAGATACGCAGTATTTT; clone size: .; V gene: TRBV20-1; D gene: TRBD2; CDR3 length: 16; J gene: TRBJ2-3
CDR3 protein: CASAMYEQYF; CDR3 DNA: TGTGCCAGCGCGATGTACGAGCAGTACTTC; clone size: few; V gene: TRBV27; D gene: .; CDR3 length: 10; J gene: TRBJ2-7
CDR3 protein: CTLSGGRLKGSSYEQYF; CDR3 DNA: TGCACGTTGTCGGGGGGCAGGCTTAAAGGAAGCTCCTACGAGCAGTACTTC; clone size: .; V gene: TRBV29-1; D gene: .; CDR3 length: 17; J gene: TRBJ2-7
CDR3 protein: CASSSRTTNTDTQYF; CDR3 DNA: TGTGCCAGCAGCTCCCGGACTACTAACACAGATACGCAGTATTTT; clone size: .; V gene: TRBV13; D gene: .; CDR3 length: 15; J gene: TRBJ2-3
CDR3 protein: CASSLGQLLDTQYF; CDR3 DNA: TGTGCCAGCAGCTTAGGACAGCTTCTAGATACGCAGTATTTT; clone size: .; V gene: TRBV7-2; D gene: .; CDR3 length: 14; J gene: TRBJ2-3
CDR3 protein: CASSQAFRTGDVLTF; CDR3 DNA: TGTGCCAGCAGCCAAGCATTTAGGACAGGGGACGTCCTGACTTTC; clone size: few; V gene: TRBV4-2; D gene: TRBD1; CDR3 length: 15; J gene: TRBJ2-6
CDR3 protein: CASGPKETQYF; CDR3 DNA: TGTGCCAGCGGGCCAAAAGAGACCCAGTACTTC; clone size: .; V gene: TRBV6-2/TRBV6-3; D gene: .; CDR3 length: 11; J gene: TRBJ2-5
CDR3 protein: CASHHGGSKNIQYF; CDR3 DNA: TGTGCCAGCCACCACGGAGGATCCAAAAACATTCAGTACTTC; clone size: once; V gene: TRBV12-3/TRBV12-4; D gene: .; CDR3 length: 14; J gene: TRBJ2-4
CDR3 protein: CASSLLRKGAYSPLHF; CDR3 DNA: TGTGCCAGCAGCTTATTGCGTAAAGGGGCTTATTCACCCCTCCACTTT; clone size: few; V gene: TRBV11-2; D gene: .; CDR3 length: 16; J gene: TRBJ1-6
CDR3 protein: CASSPEGGLAVYEQYF; CDR3 DNA: TGTGCCAGCAGCCCGGAGGGGGGACTAGCAGTTTACGAGCAGTACTTC; clone size: .; V gene: TRBV7-2; D gene: TRBD2; CDR3 length: 16; J gene: TRBJ2-7
CDR3 protein: CASYRRAEETQYF; CDR3 DNA: TGTGCCAGTTACAGACGAGCCGAAGAGACCCAGTACTTC; clone size: .; V gene: TRBV12-3/TRBV12-4; D gene: .; CDR3 length: 13; J gene: TRBJ2-5
CDR3 protein: CASSRRDDCNEQFF; CDR3 DNA: TGTGCCAGCAGCCGCCGGGACGATTGCAATGAGCAGTTCTTC; clone size: .; V gene: TRBV11-2; D gene: .; CDR3 length: 14; J gene: TRBJ2-1
CDR3 protein: CASSLEIGVDEQFF; CDR3 DNA: TGCGCCAGCAGCTTGGAAATTGGGGTGGATGAGCAGTTCTTC; clone size: .; V gene: TRBV5-1; D gene: .; CDR3 length: 14; J gene: TRBJ2-1
CDR3 protein: CASSFMGGGTDMQYF; CDR3 DNA: TGTGCCAGCAGTTTTATGGGAGGAGGCACAGATATGCAGTATTTT; clone size: .; V gene: TRBV12-3/TRBV12-4; D gene: .; CDR3 length: 15; J gene: TRBJ2-3
CDR3 protein: CAISPLDLVQSNEQYF; CDR3 DNA: TGTGCCATCAGCCCCCTAGACCTCGTTCAATCGAACGAGCAGTACTTC; clone size: .; V gene: TRBV10-3; D gene: .; CDR3 length: 16; J gene: TRBJ2-7
CDR3 protein: CASSQDGKGGNEQFF; CDR3 DNA: TGTGCCAGCAGCCAAGATGGGAAGGGGGGGAATGAGCAGTTCTTC; clone size: .; V gene: TRBV4-2; D gene: .; CDR3 length: 15; J gene: TRBJ2-1
CDR3 protein: CASTQGRRGNQPQHF; CDR3 DNA: TGTGCCAGCACCCAGGGGCGCAGGGGCAATCAGCCCCAGCATTTT; clone size: .; V gene: TRBV2; D gene: .; CDR3 length: 15; J gene: TRBJ1-5
CDR3 protein: CASSFVAGGLPTEQYF; CDR3 DNA: TGTGCCAGCAGTTTTGTGGCAGGGGGCTTGCCGACCGAGCAGTACTTC; clone size: few; V gene: TRBV12-3/TRBV12-4; D gene: TRBD1; CDR3 length: 16; J gene: TRBJ2-7
CDR3 protein: CASSGGGAKNIQYF; CDR3 DNA: TGTGCCAGCAGCGGCGGGGGGGCCAAAAACATTCAGTACTTC; clone size: .; V gene: TRBV9; D gene: TRBD2; CDR3 length: 14; J gene: TRBJ2-4
CDR3 protein: CASSTNLGEEAFF; CDR3 DNA: TGTGCCAGCAGCACCAATCTTGGGGAGGAAGCTTTCTTT; clone size: .; V gene: TRBV9; D gene: .; CDR3 length: 13; J gene: TRBJ1-1
CDR3 protein: CASTDREVVETQYF; CDR3 DNA: TGTGCCAGCACCGACCGGGAGGTAGTAGAGACCCAGTACTTC; clone size: .; V gene: TRBV27; D gene: TRBD2; CDR3 length: 14; J gene: TRBJ2-5